This T cell receptor beta chain appears in the sequencing data of a study of graft-versus-host responses after intestinal transplantation. Study-level information: Anti-thymocyte globulin was used for induction in all recipients, who then took tacrolimus and steroids for approximately 3 years.

Trimming at V came to 7 bases and at J to 3 bases, leaving 9 bases not matched to a gene. The germline CDR1 and CDR2 sequences are SNHLY and FYNNEI. The CDR3 covers 15 residues. The table came from immunoSEQ multiplex PCR; TCRdb's copy has only in-frame clones and leaves some out. The sample shows approximately 90,000 clones, around 90% of them seen only once. In regard to this clone: Its antigen is not known.

General study points: Within the allografts of patients who had graft-donor T cell macrochimerism, graft-versus-host to host-versus-graft clonal ratios were high. Recipient bone marrow held GvH clones, some seen earlier in ileum or blood.

The sample in question was unstimulated CD8+ T cells sorted from spleen or lymph node cells, obtained before intestinal transplant. V is TRBV2 and J is TRBJ1-1, with 9 nucleotides matching TRBD1. The TCR originated in a human donor who received an intestinal transplant. The chain's CDR3 is CASNWDRVRYTEAFF. For the CDR3, the DNA is TGTGCCAGCAACTGGGACAGGGTGCGTTACACTGAAGCTTTCTTT. Full variable domain (missing parts from reference TRBV2 and TRBJ1-1): EPEVTQTPSHQVTQMGQEVILRCVPISNHLYFYWYRQILGQKVEFLVSFYNNEISEKSEIFDDQFSVERPDGSNFTLKIRSTKLEDSAMYFCASNWDRVRYTEAFFGQGTRLTVV.